Shown below are 27 T cell receptor beta chains from a single sample sequenced in a study of response to subunit inactivated influenza vaccine. A single record per CDR3 protein comes from TCRdb applying MiXCR to the RT-PCR reads. The sample contains more than 700,000 distinct CDR3 sequences, 21% of which appear only once. This specimen consisted of PBMCs from blood, obtained roughly 5 days after vaccination. The receptors come from a man aged 50-59 years who received an inactivated influenza vaccine.

The rearrangement links TRBV24-1 to TRBJ2-1; no firm D call. Looked up from germline, CDR1 is KGHDR and CDR2 is SFDVKD. CDR3 length: 11 amino acids. V was cut by 7 bases and J by 4 bases, with 4 bases left in between. CDR3: CATRLYNEQFF. The CDR3 DNA follows: TGTGCCACCAGACTTTACAATGAGCAGTTCTTC.

This clonotype was counted only a few times. The chain links TRBV5-1 to TRBJ1-6; 7 nucleotides agree with TRBD1. V lost 0 bases and J lost 7; bases outside the gene matches: 4. The CDR3 runs 15 residues. CDR1 is SGHRS, CDR2 YFSETQ, per germline. CDR3 sequence: CASSLDRTGNSPLHF. The CDR3 DNA reads TGCGCCAGCAGCTTGGATAGGACAGGAAATTCACCCCTCCACTTT.

J is TRBJ2-6 and V is TRBV7-2; D is ambiguous. The V gene's germline CDR1 is SGHTA and CDR2 FQGNSA. Trimming took off 6 bases at V and 0 bases at J, with 9 bases between the two ends. The CDR3 is 15 amino acids. The DNA for the CDR3 is TGTGCCAGCAGTTCAAGCTTCTCTGGGGCCAACGTCCTGACTTTC. Residues: CASSSSFSGANVLTF.

The chain links TRBV7-8 to TRBJ1-2; possible D gene TRBD1, 5 bases. This CDR3 is built from 15 residues. Per germline, CDR1 SGHVS and CDR2 FQNEAQ. Trimming removed 5 bases at V and 8 bases at J, with 21 bases between. The CDR3 loop is CASSPTGTPRQGYTF. For the CDR3, the DNA is TGTGCCAGCAGCCCGACCGGGACGCCACGACAAGGCTACACCTTC.

The chain uses TRBV7-2 and TRBJ2-1; 10 bases agree with TRBD2. Germline trimming cut 6 bases from V and 7 bases from J; bases unmatched to any gene: 9. The CDR3 spans 15 residues. Germline values: CDR1 SGHTA, CDR2 FQGNSA. CDR3 region: CASRSTLAGENEQFF. CDR3 nucleotides: TGTGCCAGCAGATCCACCCTAGCGGGAGAGAATGAGCAGTTCTTC.

This clonotype was seen many times. The chain joins TRBV20-1 to TRBJ1-4; D is unresolved. This CDR3 is built from 16 residues. The V and J ends lost 2 bases and 4 bases respectively, with 17 bases between them. Germline CDR1 DFQATT, CDR2 SNEGSKA (reference sequence). The CDR3 nucleotides read TGCAGTGCTAGACCTGGAGGAGGGCCAAGTAATGAAAAACTGTTTTTT. Its protein product is CSARPGGGPSNEKLFF.

The V gene is TRBV5-5, the J gene TRBJ2-5, with TRBD1 identical over 7 bases. After removal of 4 bases from V and 5 bases from J, the junction contained 14 bases not matched to a gene. Per the germline V gene, CDR1 is SGHKS and CDR2 is YYEKEE (reference sequence). The CDR3 sequence is 16 residues long. The CDR3 DNA reads TGTGCCAGCAGCCACGGGGACAGCCTCAGGAGGGAGACCCAGTACTTC. Translation: CASSHGDSLRRETQYF.

This clonotype was found a few times. The gene calls are TRBV6-5 and TRBJ2-7; D is tentatively TRBD1 or TRBD2 (5 bases each). CDR3 length: 16 amino acids. In germline, CDR1 is MNHEY, CDR2 SVGAGI. Between the trimmed V and J ends, which lost 0 bases and 3 bases, there was a span of 15 bases. For the CDR3, the DNA is TGTGCCAGCAGTTACTCGATAAGGGACGGCGACTACGAGCAGTACTTC. As protein: CASSYSIRDGDYEQYF.

This clonotype occurred many times. CDR3 in DNA: TGCGCCAGCAGCGAGGGACAGGGAAGGGATACGCAGTATTTT. Amino acids: CASSEGQGRDTQYF. The chain couples TRBV5-1 to TRBJ2-3; 9 bases map to TRBD1. Looked up from germline, CDR1 is SGHRS and CDR2 is YFSETQ. Unmatched junction bases numbered 6, after V lost 4 bases and J lost 6 bases. The CDR3 sequence is 14 residues long.

This clonotype was counted a few times. V is TRBV7-8 and J is TRBJ2-6; a weak D match, TRBD1 (6 bases). Germline V gene sequence: CDR1 SGHVS, CDR2 FQNEAQ. V was trimmed by 1 base and J by 2 bases, leaving 9 bases between them. There are 16 residues in the CDR3. The CDR3 coding sequence is TGTGCCAGCAGCTTAGAAGGGGGTACTGGGGCCAACGTCCTGACTTTC. The encoded protein is CASSLEGGTGANVLTF.

This clonotype has just a few counts. V usage is TRBV18 and J usage is TRBJ2-6; D not resolved. Germline-derived CDR1 and CDR2 are KGHSH and LQKENI. The CDR3 is made up of 16 amino acids. Trimming stripped 0 bases from V and 0 bases from J, with 6 bases between. CDR3: CASSPPVFSGANVLTF. DNA for the CDR3: TGTGCCAGCTCACCACCGGTCTTCTCTGGGGCCAACGTCCTGACTTTC.

A few counts support this clonotype. The chain joins TRBV20-1 to TRBJ2-7, with 11 bases lining up with TRBD2. Trimming took 1 base from V and 0 from J; bases not matched to a gene: 2. CDR1 is DFQATT, CDR2 SNEGSKA, per germline (reference sequence). The CDR3 sequence is 15 residues long. The CDR3 is CSARGLAGYSYEQYF. The CDR3 DNA is TGCAGTGCTAGAGGACTAGCGGGGTACTCCTACGAGCAGTACTTC.

This chain uses TRBV28 with TRBJ2-1; 7 nucleotides align to TRBD2. Germline V gives CDR1 MDHEN, CDR2 SYDVKM. This CDR3 is built from 17 residues. V gave up 2 bases and J gave up 5 bases; unmatched junction bases: 12. CDR3 DNA: TGTGCCAGCAGTTTACCCTTCGGGCGGGGGATCCACAATGAGCAGTTCTTC. Translating gives CASSLPFGRGIHNEQFF.

This clonotype was picked up many times. The chain is built from TRBV7-9 and TRBJ2-7; 7 bases map to TRBD1. CDR1 is SEHNR, CDR2 FQNEAQ, per germline (reference sequence). Unmatched junction bases numbered 8, after V lost 2 bases and J lost 4 bases. This CDR3 region has 15 residues. The CDR3 DNA reads TGTGCCAGCAGCTTAAGGAGTGGGACAGCATACGAGCAGTACTTC. It encodes CASSLRSGTAYEQYF.

This clonotype was seen a handful of times. This chain connects TRBV28 to TRBJ2-2; perhaps D is TRBD1 or TRBD2 (6 bases each). From germline, CDR1 is MDHEN and CDR2 SYDVKM. Trimming removed 5 bases from V and 1 base from J, with 17 bases in between. The CDR3 covers 17 residues. In DNA form, the CDR3 reads TGTGCCAGCAGTGACCCACTGGGGGGCCTGAACACCGGGGAGCTGTTTTTT. It is translated as CASSDPLGGLNTGELFF.

The chain recombines TRBV28 with TRBJ2-1, with TRBD2 identical over 7 bases. The CDR3 runs to 16 residues. The J segment lost 8 bases and the V segment lost 4 bases, leaving 14 bases of the junction unmatched. Germline CDR1 reads MDHEN; CDR2 reads SYDVKM. In DNA, the CDR3 is TGTGCCAGCAGTTCCACTCTCGGTGGGGGGAGGGATGAGCAGTTCTTC. Translated, it gives CASSSTLGGGRDEQFF. The whole variable domain, filled in from reference TRBV28 and TRBJ2-1, reads DVKVTQSSRYLVKRTGEKVFLECVQDMDHENMFWYRQDPGLGLRLIYFSYDVKMKEKGDIPEGYSVSREKKERFSLILESASTNQTSMYLCASSSTLGGGRDEQFFGPGTRLTVL.

The V gene is TRBV5-1, the J gene TRBJ2-2; TRBD2 matches 15 bases. The CDR3 covers 17 residues. Germline V gene data show CDR1 as SGHRS and CDR2 as YFSETQ. The junction had 4 bases not matched to a gene; V was cut back by 4 bases and J by 3 bases. CDR3 region: CASSGGLAGGYTGELFF. The CDR3 nucleotides read TGCGCCAGCAGCGGAGGACTAGCGGGAGGGTACACCGGGGAGCTGTTTTTT. Supplemented by reference TRBV5-1 and TRBJ2-2, the full variable domain reads KAGVTQTPRYLIKTRGQQVTLSCSPISGHRSVSWYQQTPGQGLQFLFEYFSETQRNKGNFPGRFSGRQFSNSRSEMNVSTLELGDSALYLCASSGGLAGGYTGELFFGEGSRLTVL.

The rearrangement uses TRBV11-2 and TRBJ2-2; D unclear. Per germline, CDR1 SGHAT and CDR2 FQNNGV. The CDR3 length is 14 residues. V was trimmed by 7 bases and J by 0 bases, leaving 9 bases between them. The CDR3 spells CASISRANTGELFF. DNA of the CDR3: TGTGCCAGCATCTCCCGGGCGAACACCGGGGAGCTGTTTTTT.

The chain uses TRBV5-1 and TRBJ1-6; 10 bases align to TRBD1. This CDR3 is 14 amino acids long. Germline values: CDR1 SGHRS, CDR2 YFSETQ. V gave up 6 bases and J gave up 8 bases; unmatched junction bases: 5. DNA for the CDR3: TGCGCCAGCAACAAGGACAGGGGGGATTCACCCCTCCACTTT. It encodes CASNKDRGDSPLHF.

This clonotype was seen a few times. A read error may account for a junction end that differs from germline. The chain joins TRBV3-1 to TRBJ2-1; 7 bases agree with TRBD2. CDR1 LGHDT and CDR2 YNNKEL come from the germline V gene (reference sequence). The CDR3 length is 11 residues. The chain's CDR3 is CASSQGTRAVF. CDR3 bases: TGTGCCAGCAGCCAAGGGACTAGGGCGGTCTTC.

This clonotype has only a few counts. The V call is TRBV29-1, the J call TRBJ1-2, with 7 bases matching TRBD1. The CDR3 extends over 14 amino acids. The V gene end was trimmed by 2 bases and the J gene end by 2 bases; junction bases not matched to a gene: 5. Germline values: CDR1 SQVTM, CDR2 ANQGSEA. The CDR3 DNA follows: TGCAGCGTTGAATCCGCAGGGGGAAACTATGGCTACACCTTC. It specifies CSVESAGGNYGYTF.

This clonotype appeared a few times. This rearrangement joins TRBV11-2 to TRBJ2-7; either TRBD1 or TRBD2 may supply D (5 bases each). This CDR3 spans 16 amino acids. Germline V gene sequence: CDR1 SGHAT, CDR2 FQNNGV. The V end was cut by 4 bases, the J end by 0 bases, with 16 bases between. The CDR3 DNA follows: TGTGCCAGCAGCTCCTTTAGGGGACGTCGCTCCTACGAGCAGTACTTC. Protein: CASSSFRGRRSYEQYF.

J is TRBJ2-4 and V is TRBV11-2; 8 nucleotides match TRBD1. The CDR3 has 16 residues. CDR1 is SGHAT, CDR2 FQNNGV, per germline. V was clipped by 5 bases and J by 7 bases; unmatched bases: 13. The CDR3 protein is CASSPTLNDRGNIQYF. The CDR3 region has the DNA TGTGCCAGCAGCCCCACCTTAAACGACAGGGGCAACATTCAGTACTTC.

In its sample, this clonotype was seen many times. The CDR3 DNA follows: TGTGCCAGCAGCCACGGACTAGCGGGCCGACAAGAGACCCAGTACTTC. Translated: CASSHGLAGRQETQYF. The chain is built from TRBV7-6 and TRBJ2-5; 11 nucleotides match TRBD2. There are 16 residues in the CDR3. CDR1 and CDR2 from the germline V gene are SGHVS and FNYEAQ. V lost 5 bases, J lost 2 bases, and 7 bases stayed unmatched.

This clonotype was seen more than once but under ten times. The rearrangement joins TRBV6-1 to TRBJ1-5; TRBD1 matches at 7 bases. This CDR3 spans 13 amino acids. Germline-derived CDR1 and CDR2 are MNHNS and SASEGT. V trimming: 4 bases; J trimming: 8 bases; junction bases outside the gene matches: 5. CDR3 in amino acids: CASSGSGGEPQHF. The CDR3 DNA is TGTGCCAGCAGTGGATCAGGGGGAGAGCCCCAGCATTTT.

There are a few counts of this clonotype. V usage is TRBV6-1 and J usage is TRBJ1-3; possibly TRBD1 for D (6 bases). The germline V gene encodes CDR1 MNHNS and CDR2 SASEGT. Trimming stripped 6 bases from V and 0 bases from J, with 15 bases between. The CDR3 is 16 amino acids. The CDR3 DNA reads as TGTGCCAGCAGACCGACAGGACTACTCTCTGGAAACACCATATATTTT. Translation gives CASRPTGLLSGNTIYF.

Only a few counts were recorded for this clonotype. The chain employs TRBV7-9 and TRBJ1-5; D not resolved. The V end was cut by 0 bases, the J end by 9 bases, with 9 bases between. The CDR3 loop spans 13 amino acids. Germline V gene lookup returns CDR1 SEHNR and CDR2 FQNEAQ (reference sequence). CDR3 sequence: CASSLAETAPQHF. The CDR3 DNA sequence: TGTGCCAGCAGCTTAGCGGAAACCGCGCCCCAGCATTTT.